The present TCR beta chain was sequenced within a study of graft-versus-host responses after intestinal transplantation. Across the study: Recipients were given multivisceral, liver-intestinal, or isolated intestinal transplants. Every recipient had anti-thymocyte globulin induction and about three years of tacrolimus plus steroids.

Details on this clone: Its antigen is not known.

Sequenced by immunoSEQ multiplex PCR; TCRdb stores in-frame clones only, minus some. This sample yields about 47,000 clones, of which roughly 95% are seen a single time; approximately 0.25% belongs to the top ten. Points from the study as a whole: Peak circulating GvH clone levels tracked with early post-transplant HvG declines. Marrow from the recipient contained GvH clones, some of which had appeared first in ileum or blood.

The germline gives CDR1 SEHNR, CDR2 FQNEAQ (reference sequence). V lost 4 bases and J 1 base, leaving 13 bases between the germline ends. This CDR3 region has 15 residues. This TCR derives from a human donor who was the organ donor for an intestinal transplant. The V and J genes are TRBV7-9 and TRBJ1-1; maybe TRBD1 (6 bases). Source: unstimulated CD8+ T cells sorted from spleen or lymph node cells, taken before transplant. CDR3 residues: CASSWTGTPNTEAFF. The DNA for the CDR3 is TGTGCCAGCAGCTGGACCGGGACACCGAACACTGAAGCTTTCTTT.